The rows below give T cell receptor beta chains drawn from one sample of a study of cytomegalovirus exposure and HLA in healthy donors. The method was immunoSEQ multiplex PCR; TCRdb's version includes in-frame clones alone and lacks a portion of them. The sample lists 200,000 to 250,000 clones; roughly nine tenths were seen once. The sample comprised PBMCs. The receptors here all came from a man aged 18 to 30 in good health and CMV-seropositive. The CDR3 runs from the conserved cysteine through the conserved F or W. The order of the fields is V gene, D gene, clone size, J gene, CDR3 protein, CDR3 DNA. D genes are given only for firm matches. Expanded clones are given a class, and other clones once, few, many or no size at all.

TRBV29-1	-	-	TRBJ1-3	CSIRLSSGNTIYF	TGCAGCATTCGGCTCAGCTCTGGAAACACCATATATTTT
TRBV19	-	few	TRBJ1-2	CASSSPGRLSYGYTF	TGTGCCAGTAGTTCACCGGGACGACTCTCCTATGGCTACACCTTC
TRBV19	-	once	TRBJ2-7	CASSKGGMVYEQYF	TGTGCCAGTAGTAAAGGCGGGATGGTCTACGAGCAGTACTTC
TRBV30	-	-	TRBJ1-2	CAWSPGGRGYTF	TGTGCCTGGAGTCCGGGGGGCAGAGGCTACACCTTC
TRBV29-1	TRBD2	-	TRBJ2-1	CSVEDPEREVLYNEQFF	TGCAGCGTTGAAGATCCCGAGCGGGAGGTACTTTACAATGAGCAGTTCTTC
TRBV6-1	TRBD1	-	TRBJ1-5	CASGQGDQPQHF	TGTGCCAGCGGACAGGGCGATCAGCCCCAGCATTTT
TRBV7-3	-	once	TRBJ1-3	CASSLRGDSGNTIYF	TGTGCCAGCTCTCTTCGGGGGGACTCTGGAAACACCATATATTTT
TRBV30	TRBD2	-	TRBJ2-1	CAWSPWASGRREQFF	TGTGCCTGGAGTCCCTGGGCTAGCGGGAGGAGAGAGCAGTTCTTC
TRBV27	TRBD1	-	TRBJ2-7	CASSLWGTGVDHEQYF	TGTGCCAGCAGTTTATGGGGGACAGGGGTGGACCACGAGCAGTACTTC
TRBV6-5	-	-	TRBJ2-5	CASSYAPGETQYF	TGTGCCAGCAGTTACGCCCCCGGGGAGACCCAGTACTTC
TRBV27	-	-	TRBJ1-2	CASSSGVNYGYTF	TGTGCCAGCAGTTCTGGGGTTAACTATGGCTACACCTTC
TRBV20-1	-	-	TRBJ1-1	CRTPGSTEAFF	TGCAGAACTCCGGGTTCCACTGAAGCTTTCTTT
TRBV5-4	TRBD2	-	TRBJ2-3	CASSTRLAGADTQYF	TGTGCCAGCAGCACCAGACTAGCGGGAGCAGATACGCAGTATTTT
TRBV5-4	-	-	TRBJ2-1	CASSTWRGPDEQFF	TGTGCCAGCAGCACTTGGAGAGGGCCTGATGAGCAGTTCTTC
TRBV5-1	-	-	TRBJ1-1	CASSLAAESMNTEAFF	TGCGCCAGCAGCTTGGCGGCGGAGTCCATGAACACTGAAGCTTTCTTT
TRBV4-3	-	-	TRBJ2-7	CASSQTLTATGSRYEQYF	TGCGCCAGCAGCCAAACACTGACAGCGACGGGCTCGAGGTACGAGCAGTACTTC
TRBV29-1	TRBD1	-	TRBJ2-1	CSVVTGGIGNEQFF	TGCAGCGTTGTTACAGGGGGCATTGGGAATGAGCAGTTCTTC
TRBV5-1	-	once	TRBJ1-1	CASSPSLALNTEAFF	TGCGCCAGCAGCCCTTCCCTTGCCTTGAACACTGAAGCTTTCTTT
TRBV4-3	-	-	TRBJ2-6	CASSLFRGREAGANVLTF	TGCGCCAGCAGCCTATTCCGGGGCAGGGAGGCCGGGGCCAACGTCCTGACTTTC